This is a list of T cell receptor beta chains from one sample in a study of T cell responses to AZD1222 COVID-19 vaccine. Produced via immunoSEQ multiplex PCR; TCRdb's table is partial and in-frame only. The table shows 100,000 to 150,000 clones, with about 91% occurring only once. This material consisted of peripheral blood, taken 28 days after the second AZD1222 dose. These receptors all come from an adult who received the AZD1222 COVID-19 vaccine. Each CDR3 is given with its conserved first and last residue. Each record gives: J gene, D gene, V gene, clone size, CDR3 DNA, CDR3 protein. D genes are given only for firm matches. Where a row states a size, it is once, few, many or the class of an expanded clone; other rows omit it.

j_call: TRBJ1-5
d_call: NA
v_call: TRBV2
clone_size: NA
cdr3_nt: TGTGCCAGCAGTTGGACAGTAAATAGCAATCAGCCCCAGCATTTT
cdr3_aa: CASSWTVNSNQPQHF

j_call: TRBJ2-3
d_call: TRBD2
v_call: TRBV27
clone_size: NA
cdr3_nt: TGTGCCAGCAGTTCGGGACTAGCGGGAGGATACACAGATACGCAGTATTTT
cdr3_aa: CASSSGLAGGYTDTQYF

j_call: TRBJ2-3
d_call: NA
v_call: TRBV29-1
clone_size: NA
cdr3_nt: TGCAGCGTTGATGGGGGCACAGATACGCAGTATTTT
cdr3_aa: CSVDGGTDTQYF

j_call: TRBJ1-5
d_call: NA
v_call: TRBV7-9
clone_size: NA
cdr3_nt: TGTGCCAGTAGCTTAGCAGGGTCCAATCAGCCCCAGCATTTT
cdr3_aa: CASSLAGSNQPQHF

j_call: TRBJ2-5
d_call: NA
v_call: TRBV30
clone_size: NA
cdr3_nt: TGTGCCTGGAGTAGCGCCTCCCCTGGGACCCAGTACTTC
cdr3_aa: CAWSSASPGTQYF

j_call: TRBJ2-5
d_call: TRBD2
v_call: TRBV11-2
clone_size: few
cdr3_nt: TGTGCCAGCAGCTTTAGCGGGAGGGGCGAGACCCAGTACTTC
cdr3_aa: CASSFSGRGETQYF

j_call: TRBJ1-1
d_call: NA
v_call: TRBV5-4
clone_size: NA
cdr3_nt: TGTGCCAGCACCAACCGAGGGGGGTGGGGAGCTTTCTTT
cdr3_aa: CASTNRGGWGAFF

j_call: TRBJ1-2
d_call: NA
v_call: TRBV29-1
clone_size: NA
cdr3_nt: TGCAGCGTTTCAGCTAACTATGGCTACACCTTC
cdr3_aa: CSVSANYGYTF

j_call: TRBJ1-3
d_call: NA
v_call: TRBV19
clone_size: NA
cdr3_nt: TGTGCCAGTACCCCTCTCACCGGAAACACCATATATTTT
cdr3_aa: CASTPLTGNTIYF

j_call: TRBJ1-1
d_call: TRBD1
v_call: TRBV27
clone_size: few
cdr3_nt: TGTGCCAGCAGTTTTAGAGCCCCCGGGACAGGGGGCCGGAACACTGAAGCTTTCTTT
cdr3_aa: CASSFRAPGTGGRNTEAFF

j_call: TRBJ2-1
d_call: NA
v_call: TRBV7-6
clone_size: NA
cdr3_nt: TGTGCCAGCAGCCCCCCTCCGGGGTGGAGCTCCTACAATGAGCAGTTCTTC
cdr3_aa: CASSPPPGWSSYNEQFF

j_call: TRBJ1-3
d_call: NA
v_call: TRBV12-3/TRBV12-4
clone_size: NA
cdr3_nt: TGTGCCAGCAGCACGGCTGGGGACACCATATATTTT
cdr3_aa: CASSTAGDTIYF

j_call: TRBJ1-2
d_call: TRBD1
v_call: TRBV7-9
clone_size: NA
cdr3_nt: TGTGCCAGCAGCCCTGAAGGGGGCAGCTATGGCTACACCTTC
cdr3_aa: CASSPEGGSYGYTF

j_call: TRBJ1-4
d_call: TRBD1
v_call: TRBV11-2
clone_size: NA
cdr3_nt: TGTGCCAGCAGCTTAGAGGGGGGGACAGGGGTGATTTTT
cdr3_aa: CASSLEGGTGVIF

j_call: TRBJ2-3
d_call: NA
v_call: TRBV14
clone_size: NA
cdr3_nt: TGTGCCAGCAGCCCCCTGGGGGGGGCTAGCACAGATACGCAGTATTTT
cdr3_aa: CASSPLGGASTDTQYF

j_call: TRBJ2-1
d_call: NA
v_call: TRBV9
clone_size: NA
cdr3_nt: TGTGCCAGCAGCGTAGAGGTTGGACTCCCCTTTTTGAATGAGCAGTTCTTC
cdr3_aa: CASSVEVGLPFLNEQFF

j_call: TRBJ2-5
d_call: NA
v_call: TRBV2
clone_size: NA
cdr3_nt: TGTGCCAGCAGATTCAGGATAAACGGCGGGACCCAGTACTTC
cdr3_aa: CASRFRINGGTQYF

j_call: TRBJ2-2
d_call: NA
v_call: TRBV5-1
clone_size: NA
cdr3_nt: TGCGCCAGCAGCACCACGGACCGCTACACCGGGGAGCTGTTTTTT
cdr3_aa: CASSTTDRYTGELFF

j_call: TRBJ1-1
d_call: NA
v_call: TRBV6-5
clone_size: once
cdr3_nt: TGTGCCAGCAGTTACTCATCAGGGTTAGCTTTCTTT
cdr3_aa: CASSYSSGLAFF

j_call: TRBJ1-2
d_call: NA
v_call: TRBV12-3/TRBV12-4
clone_size: once
cdr3_nt: TGTGCCGGACACAGGGACGGAGGTGATGGCTACACCTTC
cdr3_aa: CAGHRDGGDGYTF

j_call: TRBJ1-2
d_call: TRBD1
v_call: TRBV12-3/TRBV12-4
clone_size: NA
cdr3_nt: TGTGCCAGCAGTGGGGACAGGGTTGATGGCTACACCTTC
cdr3_aa: CASSGDRVDGYTF

j_call: TRBJ2-7
d_call: NA
v_call: TRBV5-1
clone_size: NA
cdr3_nt: TGCGCCAGCAGCTTGGAGGTTCCGTCCTACGAGCAGTACTTC
cdr3_aa: CASSLEVPSYEQYF

j_call: TRBJ1-2
d_call: TRBD1
v_call: TRBV2
clone_size: NA
cdr3_nt: TGTGCCAGCAGGGCCTCCGGGACAGGGGACTATGGCTACACCTTC
cdr3_aa: CASRASGTGDYGYTF

j_call: TRBJ2-1
d_call: NA
v_call: TRBV19
clone_size: once
cdr3_nt: TGTGCCAGTAGTATTGACGGTTCCTACAATGAGCAGTTCTTC
cdr3_aa: CASSIDGSYNEQFF

j_call: TRBJ1-5
d_call: TRBD1
v_call: TRBV7-8
clone_size: NA
cdr3_nt: TGTGCCAGCAGCCTCTGGACAGGACGCAATCAGCCCCAGCATTTT
cdr3_aa: CASSLWTGRNQPQHF

j_call: TRBJ2-1
d_call: NA
v_call: TRBV4-1
clone_size: NA
cdr3_nt: TGCGCCAGCTGGGGCGGGGATGAGCAGTTCTTC
cdr3_aa: CASWGGDEQFF

j_call: TRBJ1-5
d_call: NA
v_call: TRBV7-8
clone_size: NA
cdr3_nt: TGTGCCAGCAGCCTCAGAGGTCGGAGCTATAGCAATCAGCCCCAGCATTTT
cdr3_aa: CASSLRGRSYSNQPQHF

j_call: TRBJ1-2
d_call: NA
v_call: TRBV10-3
clone_size: NA
cdr3_nt: TGTGCCATCAGTGAGTCTGAGGGGGGAGGTGGCTACACCTTC
cdr3_aa: CAISESEGGGGYTF

j_call: TRBJ1-5
d_call: NA
v_call: TRBV7-2
clone_size: NA
cdr3_nt: TGTGCCAGCAGCTTAGCGCCTGATCAGCCCCAGCATTTT
cdr3_aa: CASSLAPDQPQHF

j_call: TRBJ1-2
d_call: NA
v_call: TRBV7-3
clone_size: NA
cdr3_nt: TGTGCCAGCAGCGAACAGGCTGGCTATGGCTACACCTTC
cdr3_aa: CASSEQAGYGYTF

j_call: TRBJ2-1
d_call: TRBD2
v_call: TRBV5-1
clone_size: NA
cdr3_nt: TGCGCCAGCAGCCCAGGTAGCGGGGGACTCAATGAGCAGTTCTTC
cdr3_aa: CASSPGSGGLNEQFF

j_call: TRBJ2-7
d_call: NA
v_call: TRBV7-8
clone_size: NA
cdr3_nt: TGTGCCAGCAGCCCGGGACGGTTTCGCTACGAGCAGTACTTC
cdr3_aa: CASSPGRFRYEQYF

j_call: TRBJ2-3
d_call: NA
v_call: TRBV4-2
clone_size: once
cdr3_nt: TGTGCCAGCAGCCAAGATCGACGGGGGGCCGAAGTGGATACGCAGTATTTT
cdr3_aa: CASSQDRRGAEVDTQYF

j_call: TRBJ1-2
d_call: NA
v_call: TRBV7-9
clone_size: NA
cdr3_nt: TGTGCCAGCAGCCATCTCGGCCAGGACGGTTATGGCTACACCTTC
cdr3_aa: CASSHLGQDGYGYTF

j_call: TRBJ1-2
d_call: NA
v_call: TRBV11-3
clone_size: NA
cdr3_nt: TGTGCCAGCAGCCGCCCTACTAGGGGCTACACCTTC
cdr3_aa: CASSRPTRGYTF

j_call: TRBJ1-2
d_call: NA
v_call: TRBV27
clone_size: NA
cdr3_nt: TGTGCCAGCAGTTTAAAAGTTGGGGGGAGCTATGGCTACACCTTC
cdr3_aa: CASSLKVGGSYGYTF

j_call: TRBJ1-4
d_call: NA
v_call: TRBV7-3
clone_size: NA
cdr3_nt: TGTGCCAGCAACCAAGGGTGGAAGAAAGGGGAAAAACTGTTTTTT
cdr3_aa: CASNQGWKKGEKLFF

j_call: TRBJ1-1
d_call: NA
v_call: TRBV18
clone_size: NA
cdr3_nt: TGTGCCAGCTCCCGCAGGGACGGCTCTGAAGCTTTCTTT
cdr3_aa: CASSRRDGSEAFF

j_call: TRBJ1-5
d_call: NA
v_call: TRBV28
clone_size: NA
cdr3_nt: TGTGCCAGCACCTCAGGACAGTATGGCAATCAGCCCCAGCATTTT
cdr3_aa: CASTSGQYGNQPQHF

j_call: TRBJ2-7
d_call: NA
v_call: TRBV19
clone_size: NA
cdr3_nt: TGTGCCAGTAGTCCATCCGGAGGTTACGAGCAGTACTTC
cdr3_aa: CASSPSGGYEQYF

j_call: TRBJ1-5
d_call: TRBD1
v_call: TRBV28
clone_size: NA
cdr3_nt: TGTGCCAGCAGTACATCCGGGACAGGGAATCGGCCCCAGCATTTT
cdr3_aa: CASSTSGTGNRPQHF

j_call: TRBJ2-3
d_call: TRBD2
v_call: TRBV24-1
clone_size: NA
cdr3_nt: TGTGCCACCAGTGATTCATTAGCGGGAGAAGATACGCAGTATTTT
cdr3_aa: CATSDSLAGEDTQYF

j_call: TRBJ1-1
d_call: TRBD1
v_call: TRBV7-2
clone_size: NA
cdr3_nt: TGTGCCAGCAGCCCCCGACAGGGTCCAACTGAAGCTTTCTTT
cdr3_aa: CASSPRQGPTEAFF

j_call: TRBJ1-5
d_call: NA
v_call: TRBV6-5
clone_size: NA
cdr3_nt: TGTGCCAGCAGTTCCACAGGGCCCAATCAGCCCCAGCATTTT
cdr3_aa: CASSSTGPNQPQHF

j_call: TRBJ2-5
d_call: NA
v_call: TRBV14
clone_size: NA
cdr3_nt: TGTGCCAGCAGCCAGCATCAAGAGACCCAGTACTTC
cdr3_aa: CASSQHQETQYF

j_call: TRBJ1-1
d_call: NA
v_call: TRBV6-1
clone_size: NA
cdr3_nt: TGTGCCAGCAGTGAAGCGCCATTCGCTGAAGCTTTCTTT
cdr3_aa: CASSEAPFAEAFF

j_call: TRBJ2-5
d_call: NA
v_call: TRBV5-6
clone_size: NA
cdr3_nt: TGTGCCAGCAGCCCATTCTTAGAGACCCAGTACTTC
cdr3_aa: CASSPFLETQYF

j_call: TRBJ1-2
d_call: TRBD1
v_call: TRBV2
clone_size: NA
cdr3_nt: TGTGCCAGCAGTGCGAATGGGGACAGCCTTGGGGGATCTAACTATGGCTACACCTTC
cdr3_aa: CASSANGDSLGGSNYGYTF

j_call: TRBJ1-2
d_call: TRBD1
v_call: TRBV11-2
clone_size: NA
cdr3_nt: TGTGCCAGCCGAGGACAGGGGCAGGTGAATGGCTACACCTTC
cdr3_aa: CASRGQGQVNGYTF

j_call: TRBJ2-3
d_call: NA
v_call: TRBV11-2
clone_size: NA
cdr3_nt: TGTGCCAGCAGCTTATTCCGGCTGGGTGATACGCAGTATTTT
cdr3_aa: CASSLFRLGDTQYF

j_call: TRBJ1-1
d_call: NA
v_call: TRBV28
clone_size: NA
cdr3_nt: TGTGCCAGCACGAAGAACACTGAAGCTTTCTTT
cdr3_aa: CASTKNTEAFF

j_call: TRBJ2-7
d_call: TRBD1
v_call: TRBV19
clone_size: NA
cdr3_nt: TGTGCCAGTAGTAGTCTTAGGGACAGGGACTACGAGCAGTACTTC
cdr3_aa: CASSSLRDRDYEQYF

j_call: TRBJ2-3
d_call: NA
v_call: TRBV5-1
clone_size: NA
cdr3_nt: TGCGCCAGCAGCTTGGGTTCTCTATATAGCACAGATACGCAGTATTTT
cdr3_aa: CASSLGSLYSTDTQYF

j_call: TRBJ1-4
d_call: NA
v_call: TRBV18
clone_size: NA
cdr3_nt: TGTGCCAGCTCACCACTCTTTCCCCAGGCTAATGAAAAACTGTTTTTT
cdr3_aa: CASSPLFPQANEKLFF

j_call: TRBJ1-5
d_call: TRBD1
v_call: TRBV11-2
clone_size: NA
cdr3_nt: TGTGCCAGCAGCCAAGACAGGGAGCTTCAGCCCCAGCATTTT
cdr3_aa: CASSQDRELQPQHF

j_call: TRBJ1-6
d_call: TRBD1
v_call: TRBV19
clone_size: NA
cdr3_nt: TGTGCCAGTAGACCGGGACAGGGTTATTCACCCCTCCACTTT
cdr3_aa: CASRPGQGYSPLHF

j_call: TRBJ1-2
d_call: NA
v_call: TRBV7-6
clone_size: NA
cdr3_nt: TGTGCCAGCAGCTCCAACAGGGAGGGAGGCTACACCTTC
cdr3_aa: CASSSNREGGYTF

j_call: TRBJ2-6
d_call: NA
v_call: TRBV11-3
clone_size: NA
cdr3_nt: TGTGCCAGCAGCTTAGGGCGGCGCAGCCGCTCTGGGGCCAACGTCCTGACTTTC
cdr3_aa: CASSLGRRSRSGANVLTF

j_call: TRBJ1-3
d_call: NA
v_call: TRBV7-9
clone_size: NA
cdr3_nt: TGTGCCGTACCGATCACGGGGGAGGGGTTCTCTGGAAACACCATATATTTT
cdr3_aa: CAVPITGEGFSGNTIYF